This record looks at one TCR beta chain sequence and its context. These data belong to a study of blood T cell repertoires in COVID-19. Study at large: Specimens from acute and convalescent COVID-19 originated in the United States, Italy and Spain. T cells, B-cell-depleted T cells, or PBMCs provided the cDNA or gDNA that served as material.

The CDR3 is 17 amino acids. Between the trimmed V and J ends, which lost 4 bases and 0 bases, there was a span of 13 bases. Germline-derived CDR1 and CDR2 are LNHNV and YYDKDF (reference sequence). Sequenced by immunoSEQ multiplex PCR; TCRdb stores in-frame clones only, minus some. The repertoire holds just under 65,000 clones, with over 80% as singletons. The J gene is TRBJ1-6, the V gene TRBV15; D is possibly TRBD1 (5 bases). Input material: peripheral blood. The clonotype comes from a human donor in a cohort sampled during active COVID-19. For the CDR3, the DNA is TGTGCCACCAGCAATTGGACATTCGGCTCCTATAATTCACCCCTCCACTTT. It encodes CATSNWTFGSYNSPLHF. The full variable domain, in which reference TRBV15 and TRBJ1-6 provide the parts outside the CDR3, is DAMVIQNPRYQVTQFGKPVTLSCSQTLNHNVMYWYQQKSSQAPKLLFHYYDKDFNNEADTPDNFQSRRPNTSFCFLDIRSPGLGDTAMYLCATSNWTFGSYNSPLHFGNGTRLTVT.